This record concerns one TCR beta chain sequence. Clones were sequenced by immunoSEQ multiplex PCR, and TCRdb holds only the in-frame ones, with some missing. The sample holds 90,000 to 110,000 clones; around 84% are singletons and the top ten take about 16%. This specimen comes from a study of blood T cell repertoires in COVID-19. V was clipped by 0 bases and J by 5 bases; unmatched bases: 2. The length of the CDR3 is 15 residues. The V gene's germline CDR1 is SGHNT and CDR2 YYREEE (reference sequence). This TCR was sampled from a woman older than 75 with acute or convalescent COVID-19. This sequence joins TRBV5-4 and TRBJ1-6, with TRBD1 identical over 7 bases. Sequencing was carried out using peripheral blood. CDR3 region: CASSLGQGDNSPLHF. The CDR3 DNA sequence: TGTGCCAGCAGCTTGGGACAGGGAGATAATTCACCCCTCCACTTT.